This is a list of T cell receptor beta chains from one sample in a study of cytomegalovirus exposure and HLA in healthy donors. Profiling relied on immunoSEQ multiplex PCR, and the TCRdb table lists in-frame clones only, not all of them. The repertoire holds roughly 150,000 clones, 70% to 90% seen once, with about 3.5% in the top ten. The sequenced sample was PBMCs. These receptors came from a woman aged 18-29 years in good health and CMV-seropositive. Both conserved end residues are part of each CDR3. Each record gives: V gene, D gene, J gene, clone size, CDR3 protein, CDR3 DNA. The D gene is left open where the match is weak. The size field is filled for only some rows; it gives once, few, many or a size class.

v_gene: TRBV5-6; d_gene: TRBD1; j_gene: TRBJ2-5; abundance: NA; CDR3aa: CASSLRTGVGVGETQYF; CDR3nt: TGTGCCAGCAGCCTCAGGACAGGGGTCGGAGTCGGGGAGACCCAGTACTTC
v_gene: TRBV27; d_gene: TRBD2; j_gene: TRBJ2-1; abundance: NA; CDR3aa: CASFQPGGPDEQFF; CDR3nt: TGTGCCAGCTTTCAACCGGGAGGGCCGGATGAGCAGTTCTTC
v_gene: TRBV7-2; d_gene: TRBD2; j_gene: TRBJ2-7; abundance: few; CDR3aa: CASSLSGLAVYEQYF; CDR3nt: TGTGCCAGCAGCTTAAGCGGACTAGCAGTATACGAGCAGTACTTC
v_gene: TRBV11-3; d_gene: TRBD2; j_gene: TRBJ2-3; abundance: NA; CDR3aa: CASSFSSSGIRGDTQYF; CDR3nt: TGTGCCAGCAGCTTTTCGTCTAGCGGTATAAGGGGAGATACGCAGTATTTT
v_gene: TRBV28; d_gene: NA; j_gene: TRBJ1-2; abundance: few; CDR3aa: CASLPGPLNYGYTF; CDR3nt: TGTGCCAGCCTACCCGGCCCACTAAACTATGGCTACACCTTC
v_gene: TRBV5-1; d_gene: NA; j_gene: TRBJ2-5; abundance: once; CDR3aa: CASSLGANQETQYF; CDR3nt: TGCGCCAGCAGCCTGGGCGCTAACCAAGAGACCCAGTACTTC
v_gene: TRBV7-9; d_gene: NA; j_gene: TRBJ2-7; abundance: NA; CDR3aa: CASREGYEQYF; CDR3nt: TGTGCCAGCAGGGAGGGGTACGAGCAGTACTTC
v_gene: TRBV19; d_gene: NA; j_gene: TRBJ1-3; abundance: NA; CDR3aa: CASSVVLTSGNTIYF; CDR3nt: TGTGCCAGTAGTGTTGTACTCACCTCTGGAAACACCATATATTTT
v_gene: TRBV19; d_gene: TRBD2; j_gene: TRBJ2-7; abundance: NA; CDR3aa: CASSITSGDSYEQYF; CDR3nt: TGTGCCAGTAGTATCACTAGCGGGGACTCCTACGAGCAGTACTTC
v_gene: TRBV12-5; d_gene: NA; j_gene: TRBJ1-3; abundance: NA; CDR3aa: CASGPGNSGNTIYF; CDR3nt: TGTGCTAGTGGCCCGGGGAATTCTGGAAACACCATATATTTT
v_gene: TRBV11-3; d_gene: NA; j_gene: TRBJ2-7; abundance: NA; CDR3aa: CASSPSRSYEQYF; CDR3nt: TGTGCCAGCAGCCCTAGTCGGAGCTACGAGCAGTACTTC
v_gene: TRBV5-1; d_gene: NA; j_gene: TRBJ1-1; abundance: NA; CDR3aa: CASSWPGMNTEAFF; CDR3nt: TGCGCCAGCAGCTGGCCAGGGATGAACACTGAAGCTTTCTTT
v_gene: TRBV14; d_gene: TRBD2; j_gene: TRBJ2-3; abundance: NA; CDR3aa: CASSQGLPRTDTQYF; CDR3nt: TGTGCCAGCAGCCAGGGACTACCCCGCACAGATACGCAGTATTTT
v_gene: TRBV18; d_gene: TRBD1; j_gene: TRBJ2-2; abundance: NA; CDR3aa: CASSTGQGGTGELFF; CDR3nt: TGTGCCAGCTCAACCGGACAGGGGGGCACCGGGGAGCTGTTTTTT
v_gene: TRBV2; d_gene: NA; j_gene: TRBJ2-5; abundance: once; CDR3aa: CASSGGGVETQYF; CDR3nt: TGTGCCAGCAGTGGAGGGGGAGTGGAGACCCAGTACTTC
v_gene: TRBV18; d_gene: NA; j_gene: TRBJ2-3; abundance: NA; CDR3aa: CASSLTVIDTQYF; CDR3nt: TGTGCCAGCTCACTCACAGTCATAGATACGCAGTATTTT
v_gene: TRBV2; d_gene: TRBD2; j_gene: TRBJ2-1; abundance: NA; CDR3aa: CASSPTSGRVNEQFF; CDR3nt: TGTGCCAGCAGCCCCACTAGCGGGAGGGTAAATGAGCAGTTCTTC
v_gene: TRBV28; d_gene: NA; j_gene: TRBJ2-7; abundance: NA; CDR3aa: CASSHPDIAYEQYF; CDR3nt: TGTGCCAGCAGTCACCCCGACATAGCCTACGAGCAGTACTTC
v_gene: TRBV30; d_gene: TRBD1; j_gene: TRBJ1-1; abundance: NA; CDR3aa: CAWRYRTGHNTEAFF; CDR3nt: TGTGCCTGGAGGTACCGGACAGGCCACAACACTGAAGCTTTCTTT
v_gene: TRBV6-5; d_gene: TRBD1; j_gene: TRBJ2-5; abundance: NA; CDR3aa: CASSFLTGTGVGPQYF; CDR3nt: TGTGCCAGCAGTTTCCTCACCGGGACAGGGGTAGGGCCCCAGTACTTC
v_gene: TRBV19; d_gene: NA; j_gene: TRBJ2-5; abundance: NA; CDR3aa: CASSISGTETQYF; CDR3nt: TGTGCCAGTAGTATTTCGGGTACGGAGACCCAGTACTTC
v_gene: TRBV6-1; d_gene: TRBD1; j_gene: TRBJ2-7; abundance: NA; CDR3aa: CASSETGTAYEQYF; CDR3nt: TGTGCCAGCAGTGAAACAGGGACAGCCTACGAGCAGTACTTC
v_gene: TRBV7-8; d_gene: NA; j_gene: TRBJ2-7; abundance: NA; CDR3aa: CASSTPGSSYEQYF; CDR3nt: TGTGCCAGCAGCACGCCGGGATCATCCTACGAGCAGTACTTC
v_gene: TRBV2; d_gene: TRBD1; j_gene: TRBJ1-1; abundance: few; CDR3aa: CASRPPTGFGTEAFF; CDR3nt: TGTGCCAGCAGACCCCCGACAGGGTTTGGGACTGAAGCTTTCTTT
v_gene: TRBV25-1; d_gene: NA; j_gene: TRBJ2-7; abundance: once; CDR3aa: CASSPGTSTYEQYF; CDR3nt: TGTGCCAGCAGCCCCGGGACATCCACCTACGAGCAGTACTTC
v_gene: TRBV28; d_gene: NA; j_gene: TRBJ1-5; abundance: NA; CDR3aa: CASSFPGESQPQHF; CDR3nt: TGTGCCAGCAGTTTCCCCGGGGAAAGTCAGCCCCAGCATTTT
v_gene: TRBV2; d_gene: TRBD2; j_gene: TRBJ2-2; abundance: NA; CDR3aa: CATEPLTSGKNTGELFF; CDR3nt: TGTGCCACCGAACCTCTGACTAGCGGGAAGAACACCGGGGAGCTGTTTTTT
v_gene: TRBV6-1; d_gene: NA; j_gene: TRBJ1-1; abundance: once; CDR3aa: CASSELSGWTEAFF; CDR3nt: TGTGCCAGCAGTGAACTTTCGGGGTGGACTGAAGCTTTCTTT
v_gene: TRBV30; d_gene: NA; j_gene: TRBJ2-5; abundance: NA; CDR3aa: CAWSEGLLGGIETQYF; CDR3nt: TGTGCCTGGAGTGAAGGTCTGTTGGGGGGAATAGAGACCCAGTACTTC
v_gene: TRBV4-3; d_gene: NA; j_gene: TRBJ2-3; abundance: NA; CDR3aa: CASSQEEPGDTQYF; CDR3nt: TGCGCCAGCAGCCAAGAAGAACCAGGAGATACGCAGTATTTT
v_gene: TRBV7-8; d_gene: NA; j_gene: TRBJ2-3; abundance: NA; CDR3aa: CASSLSLLTGEDTQYF; CDR3nt: TGTGCCAGCAGCTTATCCCTCTTGACAGGAGAGGATACGCAGTATTTT
v_gene: TRBV18; d_gene: TRBD1; j_gene: TRBJ1-1; abundance: NA; CDR3aa: CASSPSGQGQTEAFF; CDR3nt: TGTGCCAGCTCACCATCCGGACAGGGACAAACTGAAGCTTTCTTT
v_gene: TRBV28; d_gene: NA; j_gene: TRBJ1-1; abundance: NA; CDR3aa: CASSLMAGTIGAFF; CDR3nt: TGTGCCAGCAGTTTAATGGCAGGGACAATCGGGGCTTTCTTT
v_gene: TRBV29-1; d_gene: NA; j_gene: TRBJ2-7; abundance: NA; CDR3aa: CSVRVEGGYEQYF; CDR3nt: TGCAGCGTCCGCGTTGAGGGGGGGTACGAGCAGTACTTC
v_gene: TRBV15; d_gene: TRBD2; j_gene: TRBJ2-2; abundance: NA; CDR3aa: CATSSSGIMFTGELFF; CDR3nt: TGTGCCACCAGTTCTAGCGGGATTATGTTCACCGGGGAGCTGTTTTTT
v_gene: TRBV19; d_gene: TRBD1; j_gene: TRBJ2-7; abundance: NA; CDR3aa: CATRLGTGGSYEQYF; CDR3nt: TGTGCCACCCGGTTAGGGACAGGGGGCTCCTACGAGCAGTACTTC
v_gene: TRBV28; d_gene: NA; j_gene: TRBJ2-5; abundance: once; CDR3aa: CASSPATGKAETQYF; CDR3nt: TGTGCCAGCAGTCCAGCGACGGGGAAGGCGGAGACCCAGTACTTC
v_gene: TRBV7-2; d_gene: TRBD2; j_gene: TRBJ2-1; abundance: NA; CDR3aa: CASSLVRLAVYNEQFF; CDR3nt: TGTGCCAGCAGCTTAGTTCGGCTAGCGGTCTACAATGAGCAGTTCTTC
v_gene: TRBV7-2; d_gene: TRBD2; j_gene: TRBJ2-7; abundance: few; CDR3aa: CASSLRASGPYEQYF; CDR3nt: TGTGCCAGCAGCCTTAGGGCTAGCGGGCCTTACGAGCAGTACTTC
v_gene: TRBV7-2; d_gene: NA; j_gene: TRBJ2-7; abundance: NA; CDR3aa: CASSLGHRSSYEQYF; CDR3nt: TGTGCCAGCAGCTTAGGCCACAGGAGCTCCTACGAGCAGTACTTC
v_gene: TRBV11-3; d_gene: NA; j_gene: TRBJ2-5; abundance: NA; CDR3aa: CASSLGGREAGRETQYF; CDR3nt: TGTGCCAGCAGCTTAGGCGGACGCGAGGCGGGGAGAGAGACCCAGTACTTC
v_gene: TRBV7-3; d_gene: TRBD2; j_gene: TRBJ2-5; abundance: NA; CDR3aa: CASSLSGSGQTQYF; CDR3nt: TGTGCCAGCAGCTTAAGCGGGAGCGGACAGACCCAGTACTTC
v_gene: TRBV4-1; d_gene: TRBD1; j_gene: TRBJ1-2; abundance: NA; CDR3aa: CASSRGGDRGTYGYTF; CDR3nt: TGCGCCAGCAGCCGCGGGGGGGACAGGGGAACTTATGGCTACACCTTC
v_gene: TRBV6-5; d_gene: TRBD1; j_gene: TRBJ1-5; abundance: NA; CDR3aa: CASSVQGPSNQPQHF; CDR3nt: TGTGCCAGCAGTGTACAGGGGCCAAGCAATCAGCCCCAGCATTTT
v_gene: TRBV2; d_gene: NA; j_gene: TRBJ2-5; abundance: NA; CDR3aa: CASSEAHVWETQYF; CDR3nt: TGTGCCAGCAGTGAAGCACATGTTTGGGAGACCCAGTACTTC
v_gene: TRBV27; d_gene: NA; j_gene: TRBJ2-1; abundance: NA; CDR3aa: CASSLMISGEQFF; CDR3nt: TGTGCCAGCAGTTTGATGATTAGCGGTGAGCAGTTCTTC